This TCR beta chain was retrieved from a study of cytomegalovirus exposure and HLA in healthy donors. Study observations and caveats: Researchers reported from a later analysis that most CMV-associated TCR beta chains appeared HLA-restricted. In vitro work confirmed that three CMV-associated chains recognize CMV antigens. The dataset shows that most TCR sequences were rare, while some public TCRs occurred in many donors. Highly shared sequence variants in one cluster were likely a sequencing artifact.

As to this clone: Its cognate antigen is unknown.

PCR amplification relied on 60 Vbeta primers (plus 13 Jbeta primers). The protocol was immunoSEQ multiplex PCR, while the TCRdb copy is restricted to in-frame clones and leaves out a portion. The table includes roughly 180,000 clones, under 85% detected once. With 1 base clipped from V and 1 base from J, the junction kept 10 bases outside the gene matches. CDR1 LGHNA and CDR2 YSLEER come from the germline V gene. This CDR3 comprises 18 residues. Sequencing was performed on PBMCs. The TCR originated in a man aged 18 to 29 in good health and CMV-seronegative. The chain is built from TRBV4-3 and TRBJ2-3; TRBD2 agrees at 8 bases. The CDR3 bases are TGCGCCAGCAGCCAAGGTGGCCTCCCGGGACTAGGCACAGATACGCAGTATTTT. Its protein is CASSQGGLPGLGTDTQYF.